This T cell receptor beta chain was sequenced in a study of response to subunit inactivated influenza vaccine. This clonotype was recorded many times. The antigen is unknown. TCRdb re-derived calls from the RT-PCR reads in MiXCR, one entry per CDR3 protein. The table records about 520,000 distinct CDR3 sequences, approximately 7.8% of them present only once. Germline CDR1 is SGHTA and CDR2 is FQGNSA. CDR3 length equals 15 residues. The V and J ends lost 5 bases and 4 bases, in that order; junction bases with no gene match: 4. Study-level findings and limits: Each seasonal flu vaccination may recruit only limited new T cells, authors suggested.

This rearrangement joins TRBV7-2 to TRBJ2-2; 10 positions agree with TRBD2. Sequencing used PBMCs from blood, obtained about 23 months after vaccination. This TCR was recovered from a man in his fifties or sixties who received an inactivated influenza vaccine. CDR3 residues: CASSPLAGVTGELFF. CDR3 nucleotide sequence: TGTGCCAGCAGCCCCCTAGCGGGAGTCACCGGGGAGCTGTTTTTT.